One sample yielded the 26 T cell receptor beta chains listed below, sequenced in a study of blood T cell repertoires in COVID-19. Sequencing used immunoSEQ multiplex PCR; TCRdb keeps in-frame clones, though not all of them. The data hold roughly 320,000 clones, with 65% to 90% observed a single time. The source material was PBMCs or T cells enriched from blood (not recorded which). These receptors came from a man aged 25-45 years who had recovered from COVID-19.

The J gene is TRBJ1-2, the V gene TRBV9; 7 bases match TRBD1. Germline CDR1 is SGDLS and CDR2 is YYNGEE. J was trimmed by 4 bases and V by 3 bases; bases with no gene match: 6. CDR3 length: 14 residues. CDR3 nucleotide sequence: TGTGCCAGCAGCGCTAGGGGGGACAGCTATGGCTACACCTTC. As protein: CASSARGDSYGYTF.

This clone was detected a few times. The V and J genes are TRBV5-1 and TRBJ1-1; possible D gene TRBD1, 5 bases. Germline V gives CDR1 SGHRS, CDR2 YFSETQ. With 7 bases removed from V and 1 base from J, the gap between germline ends came to 20 bases. This CDR3 region has 16 residues. CDR3 in DNA: TGCGCCAGCTCCAAGATGGGGGGACTGTCGAACACTGAAGCTTTCTTT. Translation: CASSKMGGLSNTEAFF.

V gene TRBV10-1 combines with J gene TRBJ2-2; D is unclear. CDR3 size: 14 residues. The germline V gene encodes CDR1 WNHNN and CDR2 SYGVQD (reference sequence). The V gene lost 5 bases and the J gene lost 5 bases, with 12 bases spanning the gap. The CDR3 is CASSRVVDTGELFF. In DNA form, the CDR3 reads TGCGCCAGCAGTCGGGTAGTCGATACCGGGGAGCTGTTTTTT.

The rearrangement links TRBV5-1 to TRBJ1-2, with D tentatively TRBD1 (6 bases). The CDR3 has 17 residues. The V gene's germline CDR1 is SGHRS and CDR2 YFSETQ. V was pared by 0 bases and J by 3 bases, with 18 bases between. The CDR3 DNA sequence: TGCGCCAGCAGCTTGGTTCAGGGCTTGGGGGCGGACTATGGCTACACCTTC. This codes for CASSLVQGLGADYGYTF.

The chain is built from TRBV3-1 (or the pseudogene TRBV3-2) and TRBJ2-1, with 8 bases matching TRBD1. Trimming at V came to 5 bases and at J to 2 bases, leaving 17 bases not matched to a gene. This CDR3 comprises 19 residues. CDR1 is LGHDT and CDR2 is YNNKEL in the germline V gene (reference sequence). The CDR3 bases are TGTGCCAGCAGCGAAGGGCTCGGTGGTAGACAGGGGACCTACAATGAGCAGTTCTTC. As protein: CASSEGLGGRQGTYNEQFF.

V and J are TRBV27 and TRBJ2-1, with 8 bases matching TRBD2. The CDR3 loop spans 14 amino acids. CDR1 is MNHEY and CDR2 is SMNVEV in the germline V gene (reference sequence). Trimming removed 6 bases from V and 4 bases from J; junction bases left unmatched: 5. DNA of the CDR3: TGTGCCAGCAGCCCGGGACTAGATTACAATGAGCAGTTCTTC. As protein: CASSPGLDYNEQFF.

The gene calls are TRBV10-2 and TRBJ2-7; 11 bases are shared with TRBD1. The V segment lost 3 bases and the J segment 4 bases; nucleotides outside the gene matches: 5. Germline CDR1 is WSHSY and CDR2 is SAAADI. The length of the CDR3 is 15 residues. CDR3 loop: CASSDGGTGGYEQYF. In DNA, the CDR3 is TGCGCCAGCAGTGACGGCGGGACAGGGGGGTACGAGCAGTACTTC.

J is TRBJ2-2 and V is TRBV2, with 8 positions matching TRBD1. CDR1 and CDR2 (germline): SNHLY, FYNNEI. Trimming removed 1 base from V and 7 bases from J; junction bases left unmatched: 2. CDR3 length: 14 residues. DNA for the CDR3: TGTGCCAGCAGTGAAGACAGGGGGAACGGGGAGCTGTTTTTT. Residues: CASSEDRGNGELFF.

The rearrangement links TRBV5-4 to TRBJ2-7; 9 positions agree with TRBD2. The CDR3 has 20 amino acids. V trimming: 3 bases; J trimming: 2 bases; junction bases outside the gene matches: 21. Germline V lookup: CDR1 SGHNT, CDR2 YYREEE (reference sequence). The CDR3 DNA follows: TGTGCCAGCAGCTCACCAGGCGGGAGATCATTGACTAGCGGAACCTACGAGCAGTACTTC. This encodes CASSSPGGRSLTSGTYEQYF.

The genes are TRBV5-1 and TRBJ2-7; 7 bases agree with TRBD2. The length of the CDR3 is 15 residues. Germline loops: CDR1 SGHRS, CDR2 YFSETQ. Losses at the gene ends were 4 bases for V and 6 bases for J; bases not matched to a gene: 13. The CDR3 loop reads CASSEELLPGGEQYF. The DNA of the CDR3 is TGCGCCAGCAGCGAGGAGCTACTTCCGGGAGGCGAGCAGTACTTC.

This chain connects TRBV7-6 to TRBJ1-1, with D possibly TRBD1 on 5 matching bases. V lost 6 bases to trimming and J lost 0 bases, with 5 bases between them. The CDR3 covers 12 residues. Germline-derived CDR1 and CDR2 are SGHVS and FNYEAQ. Here the CDR3 DNA reads TGTGCCAGCAGGGACATGAACACTGAAGCTTTCTTT. Translating it yields CASRDMNTEAFF.

V and J are TRBV7-6 and TRBJ1-5; the D gene is possibly TRBD1 (6 bases). The CDR3 runs 15 residues. The V gene lost 0 bases and the J gene lost 3 bases, with 9 bases spanning the gap. CDR1 and CDR2 from the germline V gene are SGHVS and FNYEAQ. The CDR3 loop reads CASSLAQGFNQPQHF. In DNA, the CDR3 is TGTGCCAGCAGCTTAGCGCAGGGGTTCAATCAGCCCCAGCATTTT.

This chain joins TRBV11-2 and TRBJ2-5; no clear D gene. Germline values: CDR1 SGHAT, CDR2 FQNNGV. Trimming shortened V by 3 bases and J by 3 bases, and 14 bases separated the two germline ends. This CDR3 is 15 amino acids long. The CDR3 region is CASSFESRAKETQYF. CDR3 bases: TGTGCCAGCAGCTTCGAGAGCCGAGCAAAAGAGACCCAGTACTTC.

The chain is built from TRBV2 and TRBJ1-5; tentative D call: TRBD1 (5 bases). Germline assignment: CDR1 SNHLY and CDR2 FYNNEI. V lost 6 bases, J lost 6 bases, and 15 bases lay in between. There are 14 residues in the CDR3. DNA for the CDR3: TGTGCCAGCAGCGACAGCCCGATCGGTCAGCCCCAGCATTTT. It is translated as CASSDSPIGQPQHF.

The rearrangement links TRBV24-1 to TRBJ1-4; 8 bases line up with TRBD1. V shed 5 bases, J shed 5 bases, and the junction held 0 bases outside the gene matches. The germline V gene has CDR1 KGHDR and CDR2 SFDVKD. This CDR3 has 13 residues. The DNA for the CDR3 is TGTGCCACCAGTGGGACAGGGAATGAAAAACTGTTTTTT. Protein sequence: CATSGTGNEKLFF.

The rearrangement links TRBV4-1 to TRBJ2-1; 11 bases agree with TRBD2. The V segment lost 4 bases and the J segment 0 bases; nucleotides outside the gene matches: 2. This CDR3 comprises 16 residues. The germline CDR1 and CDR2 sequences are MGHRA and YSYEKL. CDR3 residues: CASSPGLAVSYNEQFF. CDR3 DNA sequence: TGCGCCAGCAGCCCGGGACTAGCGGTCTCCTACAATGAGCAGTTCTTC.

This sequence joins TRBV5-6 and TRBJ2-7, with a tentative D call TRBD1 (6 bases). The CDR3 runs 14 residues. V lost 2 bases, J lost 0 bases, and 9 bases lay in between. Germline V CDR1 and CDR2: SGHDT, YYEEEE. The CDR3 protein is CASSFLGGSYEQYF. DNA of the CDR3: TGTGCCAGCAGCTTCTTAGGGGGCTCCTACGAGCAGTACTTC.

The chain joins TRBV7-2 to TRBJ2-5; D call uncertain. The CDR3 sequence is 11 residues long. The germline V gene encodes CDR1 SGHTA and CDR2 FQGNSA. Trimming took 5 bases from V and 3 from J, leaving 4 bases between them. The CDR3 nucleotides are TGTGCCAGCAGCGCGGAAGAGACCCAGTACTTC. This gives the protein CASSAEETQYF.

The V call is TRBV10-3, the J call TRBJ2-7; TRBD2 might be the D (7 bases). The V gene's germline CDR1 is ENHRY and CDR2 SYGVKD. The V end lost 7 bases, the J end lost 4 bases, and 14 bases lay between the germline ends. The CDR3 is 13 amino acids. Here the CDR3 reads CAIKGGAEYEQYF. As DNA, the CDR3 is TGTGCCATCAAGGGGGGGGCGGAATACGAGCAGTACTTC.

Details on this clone: One junction end does not reproduce the germline sequence, and a read error may be involved. J is TRBJ2-1 and V is TRBV7-7; 9 bases match TRBD2. This CDR3 is 17 amino acids long. CDR1 SSHAT and CDR2 FNYEAQ come from the germline V gene (reference sequence). This CDR3 is CASSLSMAGGPYNEQFF. In nucleotides, the CDR3 is TGTGCTAGCAGCTTAAGTATGGCGGGGGGGCCTTACAATGAGCAGTTCTTC.

The chain employs TRBV3-1 (or the pseudogene TRBV3-2) and TRBJ1-4, with D possibly matching TRBD1 (5 bases). This CDR3 has 16 residues. V lost 1 base and J lost 7, with 16 bases in between. In germline, CDR1 is LGHDT, CDR2 YNNKEL (reference sequence). CDR3 loop: CASSQGPPGGAEKLFF. The CDR3 bases are TGTGCCAGCAGCCAAGGTCCCCCCGGTGGGGCTGAAAAACTGTTTTTT.

The J gene is TRBJ1-1, the V gene TRBV20-1; the D gene is possibly TRBD1 (5 bases). CDR3 size: 11 residues. The germline gives CDR1 DFQATT, CDR2 SNEGSKA (reference sequence). V lost 6 bases and J 4 bases, leaving 9 bases between the germline ends. The CDR3 spells CSAAGPTEAFF. DNA for the CDR3: TGCAGTGCGGCGGGGCCCACTGAAGCTTTCTTT.

The chain joins TRBV2 to TRBJ1-5; 9 nucleotides match TRBD1. Per the germline V gene, CDR1 is SNHLY and CDR2 is FYNNEI. This CDR3 is built from 16 residues. J gave up 0 bases and V 3 bases, and 3 bases lay outside the gene matches. Here the CDR3 DNA reads TGTGCCAGCAGTGATTGGGGACAGGGTAGCAATCAGCCCCAGCATTTT. This encodes CASSDWGQGSNQPQHF.

The rearrangement links TRBV6-4 to TRBJ1-6; a possible D gene is TRBD1 (6 bases). The CDR3 spans 13 residues. V was pared by 3 bases and J by 7 bases, with 7 bases between. Germline V gene data show CDR1 as MRHNA and CDR2 as SNTAGT. The chain's CDR3 is CASSETGNSPLHF. CDR3 sequence (DNA): TGTGCCAGCAGTGAGACAGGAAATTCACCCCTCCACTTT.

This sequence joins TRBV23-1 and TRBJ2-5, with TRBD2 matching 11 bases. TRBV23-1 is filed as an ORF, its function uncertain. The CDR3 is made up of 17 amino acids. V shed 2 bases, J shed 2 bases, and the junction held 7 bases outside the gene matches. CDR3 amino acids: CASSQRILAGEQETQYF. The CDR3 coding sequence is TGCGCCAGCAGTCAAAGAATACTAGCGGGGGAGCAAGAGACCCAGTACTTC.

The chain recombines TRBV2 with TRBJ1-2; D gene ambiguous. There are 13 residues in the CDR3. Trimming cost V 8 bases and J 1 base, with 11 bases left between them. CDR1 SNHLY and CDR2 FYNNEI come from the germline V gene. For the CDR3, the DNA is TGTGCCAGCGGGCTCCTCCTTAACTATGGCTACACCTTC. Protein: CASGLLLNYGYTF.